The entry below gives a single T cell receptor (beta chain) sequence along with its context. What it binds is not known. The data derive from a study of PD-1 blockade in classical Hodgkin lymphoma. Study conclusions and caveats: Relapsed/refractory patients reportedly had lower baseline diversity than newly diagnosed patients. TCR diversity rose significantly by C4D1 in CD4+ but not CD8+ cells.

TCRdb's copy holds only in-frame clones and misses some; the assay was immunoSEQ multiplex PCR. The table shows tens of thousands of clones, with over 70% occurring only once. Trimming pared 5 bases from V and 2 bases from J, leaving 5 bases between. CDR1 SGHVS and CDR2 FQNEAQ come from the germline V gene. The CDR3 runs 12 residues. The time point here: cycle 4 day 1 (C4D1), after 6 weeks of nivolumab. Every single patient, without exception, relapsed after autologous stem cell transplantation, and brentuximab vedotin exposure varied. The source of this sequence is a human donor with classical Hodgkin lymphoma. The sample here was peripheral blood mononuclear cells (PBMCs), taken before the fourth cycle of nivolumab. V and J are TRBV7-8 and TRBJ2-3, with D unclear. The CDR3 region is CASSPFTDTQYF. Written as DNA, the CDR3 is TGTGCCAGCAGCCCGTTCACAGATACGCAGTATTTT.